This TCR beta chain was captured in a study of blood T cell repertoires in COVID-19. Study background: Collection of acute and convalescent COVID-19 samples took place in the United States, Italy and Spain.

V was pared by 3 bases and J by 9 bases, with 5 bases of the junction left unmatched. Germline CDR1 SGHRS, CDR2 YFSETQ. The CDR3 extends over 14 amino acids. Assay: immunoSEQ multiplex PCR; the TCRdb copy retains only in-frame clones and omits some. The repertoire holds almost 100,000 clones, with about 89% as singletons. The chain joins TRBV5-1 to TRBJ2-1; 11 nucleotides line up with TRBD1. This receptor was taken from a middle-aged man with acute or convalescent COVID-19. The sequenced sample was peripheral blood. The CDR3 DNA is TGCGCCAGCAGCTGGGGGACAGGGGGGATTGAGCAGTTCTTC. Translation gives CASSWGTGGIEQFF.